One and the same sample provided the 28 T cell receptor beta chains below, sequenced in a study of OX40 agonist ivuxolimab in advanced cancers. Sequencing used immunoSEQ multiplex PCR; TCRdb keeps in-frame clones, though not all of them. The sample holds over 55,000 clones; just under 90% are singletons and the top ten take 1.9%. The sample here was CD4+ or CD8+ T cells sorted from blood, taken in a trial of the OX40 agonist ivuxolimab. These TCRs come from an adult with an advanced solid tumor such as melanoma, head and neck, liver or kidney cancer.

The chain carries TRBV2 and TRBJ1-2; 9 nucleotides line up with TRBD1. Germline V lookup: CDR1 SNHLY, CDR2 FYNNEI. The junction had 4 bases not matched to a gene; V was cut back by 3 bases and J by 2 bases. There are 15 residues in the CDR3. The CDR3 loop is CASSDLGQGNYGYTF. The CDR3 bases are TGTGCCAGCAGTGACTTAGGACAGGGGAACTATGGCTACACCTTC.

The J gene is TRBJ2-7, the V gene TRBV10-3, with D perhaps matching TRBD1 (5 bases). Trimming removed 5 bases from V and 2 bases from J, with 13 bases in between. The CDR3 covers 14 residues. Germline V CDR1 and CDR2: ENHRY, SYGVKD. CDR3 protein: CAISPTVSTYEQYF. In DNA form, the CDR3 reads TGTGCCATCAGTCCGACAGTATCTACCTACGAGCAGTACTTC.

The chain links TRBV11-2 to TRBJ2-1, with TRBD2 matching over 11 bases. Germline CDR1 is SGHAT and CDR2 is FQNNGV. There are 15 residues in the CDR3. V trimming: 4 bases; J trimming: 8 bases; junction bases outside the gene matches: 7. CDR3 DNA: TGTGCCAGCAGCTCCCTAGCGGGGGGCATAGATGAGCAGTTCTTC. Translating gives CASSSLAGGIDEQFF.

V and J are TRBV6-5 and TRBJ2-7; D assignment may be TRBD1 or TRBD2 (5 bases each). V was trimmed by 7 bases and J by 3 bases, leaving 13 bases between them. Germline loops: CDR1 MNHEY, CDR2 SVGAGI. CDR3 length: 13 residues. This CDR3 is CASTSGQDYEQYF. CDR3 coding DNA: TGTGCCAGCACATCGGGGCAAGACTACGAGCAGTACTTC.

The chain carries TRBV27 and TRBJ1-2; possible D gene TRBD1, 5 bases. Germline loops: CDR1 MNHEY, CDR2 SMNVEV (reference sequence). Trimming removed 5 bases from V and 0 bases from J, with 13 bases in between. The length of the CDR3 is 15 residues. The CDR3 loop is CASSLRGLANYGYTF. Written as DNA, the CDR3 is TGTGCCAGCAGTCTTAGGGGATTGGCTAACTATGGCTACACCTTC.

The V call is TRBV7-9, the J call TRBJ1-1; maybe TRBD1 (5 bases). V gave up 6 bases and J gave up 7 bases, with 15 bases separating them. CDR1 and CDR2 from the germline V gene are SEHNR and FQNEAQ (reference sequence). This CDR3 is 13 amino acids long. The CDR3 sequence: CASRIDREGEAFF. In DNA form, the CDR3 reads TGTGCCAGCAGGATAGACAGAGAAGGTGAAGCTTTCTTT.

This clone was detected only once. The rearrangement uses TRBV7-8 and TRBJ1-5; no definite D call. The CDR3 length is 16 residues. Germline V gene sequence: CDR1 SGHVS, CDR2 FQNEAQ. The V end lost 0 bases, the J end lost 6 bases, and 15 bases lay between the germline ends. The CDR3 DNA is TGTGCCAGCAGCTTAGCCGGACTCCTCTTGGGTCAGCCCCAGCATTTT. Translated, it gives CASSLAGLLLGQPQHF.

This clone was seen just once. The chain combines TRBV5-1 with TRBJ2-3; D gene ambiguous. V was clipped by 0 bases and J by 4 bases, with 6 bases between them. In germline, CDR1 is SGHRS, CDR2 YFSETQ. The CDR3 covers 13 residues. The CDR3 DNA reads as TGCGCCAGCAGCTTGGTAGTTTCAGATACGCAGTATTTT. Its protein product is CASSLVVSDTQYF.

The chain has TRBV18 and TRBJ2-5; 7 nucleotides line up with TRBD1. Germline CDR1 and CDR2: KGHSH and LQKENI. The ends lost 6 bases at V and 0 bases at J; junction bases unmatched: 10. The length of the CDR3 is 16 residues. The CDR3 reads CASSQRTGTDQETQYF. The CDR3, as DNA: TGTGCCAGCTCGCAACGGACAGGAACGGACCAAGAGACCCAGTACTTC.

The CDR3 DNA follows: TGTGCCAGCAGCTTGGACAAGGAAATCTACGAGCAGTACTTC. Translating gives CASSLDKEIYEQYF. The rearrangement joins TRBV7-2 to TRBJ2-7; possible D gene TRBD1, 5 bases. This CDR3 contains 14 residues. Germline V gene data show CDR1 as SGHTA and CDR2 as FQGNSA. With 3 bases removed from V and 3 bases from J, the gap between germline ends came to 12 bases. Based on the CDR3 plus reference TRBV7-2 and TRBJ2-7, the full variable domain is GAGVSQSPSNKVTEKGKDVELRCDPISGHTALYWYRQSLGQGLEFLIYFQGNSAPDKSGLPSDRFSAERTGGSVSTLTIQRTQQEDSAVYLCASSLDKEIYEQYFGPGTRLTVT.

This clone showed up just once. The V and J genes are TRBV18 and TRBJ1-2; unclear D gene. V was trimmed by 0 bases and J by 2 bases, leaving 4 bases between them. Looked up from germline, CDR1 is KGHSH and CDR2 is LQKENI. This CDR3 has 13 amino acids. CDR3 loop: CASSPPLNYGYTF. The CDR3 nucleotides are TGTGCCAGCTCACCACCCTTGAACTATGGCTACACCTTC.

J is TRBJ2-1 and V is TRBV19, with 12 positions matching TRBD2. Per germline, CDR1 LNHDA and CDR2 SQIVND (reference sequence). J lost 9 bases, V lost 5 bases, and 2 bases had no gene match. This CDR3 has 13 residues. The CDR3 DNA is TGTGCCAGTAGTCTGGGACTAGCGGGTGAGCAGTTCTTC. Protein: CASSLGLAGEQFF.

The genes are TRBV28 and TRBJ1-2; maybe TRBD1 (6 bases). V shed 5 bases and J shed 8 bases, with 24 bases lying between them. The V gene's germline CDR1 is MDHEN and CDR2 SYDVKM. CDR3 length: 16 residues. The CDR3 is CASSEATGQSSGGYTF. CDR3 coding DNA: TGTGCCAGCAGTGAAGCCACAGGACAGAGTTCGGGCGGCTACACCTTC.

For the CDR3, the DNA is TGTGCCAGTAGTTTGACAGGGAACCAGCCCCAGCATTTT. Its protein is CASSLTGNQPQHF. V usage is TRBV19 and J usage is TRBJ1-5; TRBD1 matches at 7 bases. J was trimmed by 7 bases and V by 5 bases; bases with no gene match: 5. CDR3 length equals 13 residues. CDR1 and CDR2 from the germline V gene are LNHDA and SQIVND (reference sequence).

The CDR3 sequence: CASSRGGGKIYGYTF. CDR3 bases: TGTGCCAGCAGCAGGGGAGGGGGGAAAATCTATGGCTACACCTTC. The V call is TRBV5-4, the J call TRBJ1-2, with D possibly TRBD1 on 6 matching bases. In germline, CDR1 is SGHNT, CDR2 YYREEE (reference sequence). The CDR3 length is 15 residues. V gave up 4 bases and J gave up 4 bases, with 17 bases separating them.

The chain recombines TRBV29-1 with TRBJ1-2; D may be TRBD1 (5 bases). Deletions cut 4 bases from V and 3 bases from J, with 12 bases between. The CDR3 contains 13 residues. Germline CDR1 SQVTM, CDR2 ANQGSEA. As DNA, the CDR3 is TGCAGCGTTGGGGGCCTTAAAGACTATGGCTACACCTTC. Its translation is CSVGGLKDYGYTF.

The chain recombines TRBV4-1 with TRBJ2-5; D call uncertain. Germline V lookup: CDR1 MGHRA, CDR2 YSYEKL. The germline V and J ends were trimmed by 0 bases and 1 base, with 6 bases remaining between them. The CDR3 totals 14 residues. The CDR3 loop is CASSQETSQETQYF. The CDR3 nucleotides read TGCGCCAGCAGCCAAGAGACAAGCCAAGAGACCCAGTACTTC.

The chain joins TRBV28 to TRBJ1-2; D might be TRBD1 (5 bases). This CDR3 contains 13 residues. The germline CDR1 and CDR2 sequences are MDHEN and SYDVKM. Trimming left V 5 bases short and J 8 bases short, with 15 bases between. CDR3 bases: TGTGCCAGCAGTCCCCCAAGGGGCTGGGGCTACACCTTC. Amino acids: CASSPPRGWGYTF.

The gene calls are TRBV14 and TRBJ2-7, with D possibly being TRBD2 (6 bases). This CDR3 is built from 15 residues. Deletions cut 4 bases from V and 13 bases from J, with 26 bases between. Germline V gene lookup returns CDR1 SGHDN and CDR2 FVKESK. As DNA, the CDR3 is TGTGCCAGCAGCCTCAGAGGGAAGTCGCAGGGACTGATTTACTTC. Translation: CASSLRGKSQGLIYF.

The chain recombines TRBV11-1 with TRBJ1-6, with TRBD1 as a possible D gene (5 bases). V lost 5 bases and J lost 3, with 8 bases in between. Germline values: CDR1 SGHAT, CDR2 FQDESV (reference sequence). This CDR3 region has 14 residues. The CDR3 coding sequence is TGTGCCAGCAGCCTAGACAGCTATAATTCACCCCTCCACTTT. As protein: CASSLDSYNSPLHF.

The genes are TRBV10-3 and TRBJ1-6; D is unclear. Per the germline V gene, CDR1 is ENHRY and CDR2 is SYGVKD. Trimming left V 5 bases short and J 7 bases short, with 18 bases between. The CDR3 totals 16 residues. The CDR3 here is CAISPKDPGGNSPLHF. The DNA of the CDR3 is TGTGCCATCAGTCCTAAGGACCCCGGCGGGAATTCACCCCTCCACTTT.

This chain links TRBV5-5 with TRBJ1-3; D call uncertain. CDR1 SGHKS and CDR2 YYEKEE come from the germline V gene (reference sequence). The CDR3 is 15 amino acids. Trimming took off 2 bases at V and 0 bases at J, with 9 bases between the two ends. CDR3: CASSLVVASGNTIYF. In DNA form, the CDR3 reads TGTGCCAGCAGCTTAGTAGTGGCCTCTGGAAACACCATATATTTT.

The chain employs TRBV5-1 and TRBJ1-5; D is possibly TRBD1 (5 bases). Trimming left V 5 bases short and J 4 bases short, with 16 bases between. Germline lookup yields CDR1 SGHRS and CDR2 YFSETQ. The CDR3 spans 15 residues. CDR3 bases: TGCGCCAGCAGTCCCATTGGGGCAGCTAATCAGCCCCAGCATTTT. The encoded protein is CASSPIGAANQPQHF.

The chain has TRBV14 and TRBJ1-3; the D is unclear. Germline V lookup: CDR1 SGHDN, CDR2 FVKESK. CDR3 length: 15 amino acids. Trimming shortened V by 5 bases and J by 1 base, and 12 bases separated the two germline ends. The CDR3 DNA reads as TGTGCCAGCAGCTTCTTGACTTCTTCTGGAAACACCATATATTTT. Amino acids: CASSFLTSSGNTIYF.

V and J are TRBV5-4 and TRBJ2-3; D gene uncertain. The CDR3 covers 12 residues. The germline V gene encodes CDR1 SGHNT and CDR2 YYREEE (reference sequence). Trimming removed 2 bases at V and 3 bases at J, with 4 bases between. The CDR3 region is CASSFSTDTQYF. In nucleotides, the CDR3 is TGTGCCAGCAGCTTTAGTACAGATACGCAGTATTTT.

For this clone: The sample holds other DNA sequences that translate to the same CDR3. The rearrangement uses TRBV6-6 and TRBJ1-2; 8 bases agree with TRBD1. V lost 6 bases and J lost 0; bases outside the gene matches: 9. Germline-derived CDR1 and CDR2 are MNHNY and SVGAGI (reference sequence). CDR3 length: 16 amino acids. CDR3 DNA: TGTGCCAGCAGCTACGCGGGACAGGTCACTAACTATGGCTACACCTTC. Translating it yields CASSYAGQVTNYGYTF.

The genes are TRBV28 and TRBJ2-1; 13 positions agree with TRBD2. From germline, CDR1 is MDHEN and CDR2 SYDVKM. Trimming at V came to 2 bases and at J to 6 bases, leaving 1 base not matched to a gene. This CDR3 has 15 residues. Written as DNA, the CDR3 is TGTGCCAGCAGTTTAGGGACTAGCGGGGCCAATGAGCAGTTCTTC. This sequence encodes CASSLGTSGANEQFF.

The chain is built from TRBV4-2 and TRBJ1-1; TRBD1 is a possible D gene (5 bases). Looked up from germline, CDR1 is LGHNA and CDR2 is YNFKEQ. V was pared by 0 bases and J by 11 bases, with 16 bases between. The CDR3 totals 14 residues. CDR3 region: CASSQEVRAPGAFF. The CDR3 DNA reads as TGTGCCAGCAGCCAAGAAGTCAGGGCCCCTGGGGCTTTCTTT.